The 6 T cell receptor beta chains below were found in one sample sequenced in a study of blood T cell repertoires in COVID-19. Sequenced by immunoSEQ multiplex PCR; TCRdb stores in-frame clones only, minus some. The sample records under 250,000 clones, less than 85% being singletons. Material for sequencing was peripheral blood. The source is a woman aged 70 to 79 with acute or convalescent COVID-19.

The CDR3 loop reads CASSDRPGQGTSGKRNEQFF. In nucleotides, the CDR3 is TGTGCCAGCAGTGATAGGCCGGGACAGGGGACTAGCGGGAAGAGAAATGAGCAGTTCTTC. The rearrangement joins TRBV6-1 to TRBJ2-1; 13 bases are shared with TRBD2. This CDR3 is built from 20 residues. Germline V lookup: CDR1 MNHNS, CDR2 SASEGT. Germline trimming cut 3 bases from V and 7 bases from J; bases unmatched to any gene: 18.

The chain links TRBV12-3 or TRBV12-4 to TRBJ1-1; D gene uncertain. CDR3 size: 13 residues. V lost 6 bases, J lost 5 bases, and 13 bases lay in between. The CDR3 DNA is TGTGCCAGCAGCCCCTTTACAAGTACTGAAGCTTTCTTT. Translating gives CASSPFTSTEAFF.

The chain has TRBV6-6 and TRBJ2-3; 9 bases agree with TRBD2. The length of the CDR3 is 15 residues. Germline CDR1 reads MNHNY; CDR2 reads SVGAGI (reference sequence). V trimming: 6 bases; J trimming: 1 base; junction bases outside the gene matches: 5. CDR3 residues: CASSPTSGRTDTQYF. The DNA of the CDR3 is TGTGCCAGCAGCCCGACTAGCGGACGCACAGATACGCAGTATTTT.

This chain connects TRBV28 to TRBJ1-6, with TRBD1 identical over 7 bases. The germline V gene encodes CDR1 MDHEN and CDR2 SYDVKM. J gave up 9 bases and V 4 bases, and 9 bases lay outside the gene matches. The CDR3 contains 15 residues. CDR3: CASSYHRQGISPLHF. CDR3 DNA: TGTGCCAGCAGTTATCACCGACAGGGTATTTCACCCCTCCACTTT.

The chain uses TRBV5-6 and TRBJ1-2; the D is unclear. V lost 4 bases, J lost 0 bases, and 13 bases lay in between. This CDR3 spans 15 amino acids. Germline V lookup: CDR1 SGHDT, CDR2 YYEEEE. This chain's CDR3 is CASSLMGRANYGYTF. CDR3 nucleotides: TGTGCCAGCAGCCTCATGGGGAGGGCTAACTATGGCTACACCTTC.

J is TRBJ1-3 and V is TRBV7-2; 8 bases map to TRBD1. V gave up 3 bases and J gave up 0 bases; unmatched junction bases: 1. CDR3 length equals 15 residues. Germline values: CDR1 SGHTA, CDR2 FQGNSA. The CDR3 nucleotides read TGTGCCAGCAGCTTGGACAGGGACTCTGGAAACACCATATATTTT. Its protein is CASSLDRDSGNTIYF. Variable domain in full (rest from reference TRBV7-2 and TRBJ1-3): GAGVSQSPSNKVTEKGKDVELRCDPISGHTALYWYRQSLGQGLEFLIYFQGNSAPDKSGLPSDRFSAERTGGSVSTLTIQRTQQEDSAVYLCASSLDRDSGNTIYFGEGSWLTVV.